The clone carrying this TCR beta chain came up many times. Its antigen is still unknown. Relative to the germline gene, one junction end is altered; a read error may explain this. These data belong to a study of CD8 T cells in ankylosing spondylitis. Study results and limitations: Some of these motif variants have turned up before, in reports on reactive arthritis synovial fluid and blood. Disease-linked clones displayed a CD8+ phenotype and appeared relatively rarely in peripheral blood. There was reportedly significant enrichment of clones that were disease-linked in matched ankylosing spondylitis synovial fluid.

Germline CDR1 reads SGDLS; CDR2 reads YYNGEE. This CDR3 comprises 14 residues. Preparation of TCR beta libraries was done by quantitative 5'-RACE with molecular barcodes. TCRdb re-called the 5' RACE reads with MiXCR, one entry per CDR3 protein. The repertoire holds fewer than 30,000 distinct CDR3 sequences, with less than 3% as singletons. The chain joins TRBV9 to TRBJ2-2, with 9 bases lining up with TRBD2. This TCR was recovered from a female donor with ankylosing spondylitis or in good health (not recorded which). Sequencing was performed on blood, either unsorted or a sorted T cell fraction (not recorded which). This CDR3 reads CASSGRPNTGELFF. The CDR3 nucleotides are TGTGCCAGTAGCGGGAGACCGAACACCGGGGAGCTGTTTTTT.